The 22 T cell receptor beta chains presented below share a single source sample, sequenced in a study of blood T cell repertoires in COVID-19. The assay was immunoSEQ multiplex PCR, and TCRdb's table has in-frame clones only and misses some. The sample contains roughly 180,000 clones, 65% to 90% of which appear only once. Sequencing input: peripheral blood. The receptors here all came from a man aged 55-75 years with acute or convalescent COVID-19.

This chain uses TRBV2 with TRBJ1-6; 7 bases agree with TRBD1. CDR3 length: 12 residues. The V and J ends lost 10 bases and 10 bases, in that order; junction bases with no gene match: 7. Per germline, CDR1 SNHLY and CDR2 FYNNEI. The CDR3 coding sequence is TGTGCCACAGGGGGGTTCAGGTCACCCCTCCACTTT. Translation: CATGGFRSPLHF.

The chain combines TRBV28 with TRBJ2-3; D possibly corresponds to TRBD2 (5 bases). The germline V and J ends were trimmed by 4 bases and 4 bases, with 9 bases remaining between them. Germline V gene sequence: CDR1 MDHEN, CDR2 SYDVKM. The CDR3 has 13 residues. This CDR3 is CASSYPAADTQYF. The CDR3 DNA is TGTGCCAGCAGTTACCCAGCGGCAGATACGCAGTATTTT.

The chain recombines TRBV14 with TRBJ1-2; D not resolved. V shed 1 base and J shed 4 bases, with 7 bases lying between them. Per the germline V gene, CDR1 is SGHDN and CDR2 is FVKESK. CDR3 length: 13 amino acids. The CDR3 reads CASSQAGSYGYTF. Written as DNA, the CDR3 is TGTGCCAGCAGCCAAGCGGGGAGCTATGGCTACACCTTC.

By proportion, this clone is medium-sized (0.01 to 0.1%). The genes are TRBV7-9 and TRBJ2-6; D not certain. V lost 5 bases, J lost 1 base, and 12 bases lay in between. Per germline, CDR1 SEHNR and CDR2 FQNEAQ (reference sequence). The CDR3 spans 16 residues. In DNA form, the CDR3 reads TGTGCCAGCAGCCCTAACCTCAGGTCTGGGGCCAACGTCCTGACTTTC. This translates into CASSPNLRSGANVLTF.

The V gene is TRBV5-1, the J gene TRBJ2-3; D unresolved. With 0 bases removed from V and 8 bases from J, the gap between germline ends came to 10 bases. The germline CDR1 and CDR2 sequences are SGHRS and YFSETQ. The CDR3 spans 13 residues. Here the CDR3 DNA reads TGCGCCAGCAGCTTGGCCGGGTTTAGTACGCAGTATTTT. Protein: CASSLAGFSTQYF.

The chain carries TRBV7-8 and TRBJ2-3, with 12 bases lining up with TRBD2. In germline, CDR1 is SGHVS, CDR2 FQNEAQ. Trimming cost V 2 bases and J 5 bases; bases outside gene matches: 2. The CDR3 consists of 15 residues. CDR3 sequence (DNA): TGTGCCAGCAGCTTAAAACTAGCGGGAGGAGATACGCAGTATTTT. This codes for CASSLKLAGGDTQYF.

A few counts support this clone. V usage is TRBV19 and J usage is TRBJ2-7; 13 nucleotides match TRBD2. Germline V gene sequence: CDR1 LNHDA, CDR2 SQIVND (reference sequence). The CDR3 consists of 15 residues. The ends lost 5 bases at V and 6 bases at J; junction bases unmatched: 7. CDR3 residues: CASSPPGLAGVEQYF. The CDR3, as DNA: TGTGCCAGTAGTCCTCCCGGACTAGCGGGAGTCGAGCAGTACTTC.

The chain has TRBV18 and TRBJ1-6; a weak D match, TRBD1 (5 bases). V was cut by 3 bases and J by 10 bases, with 10 bases left in between. The germline V gene has CDR1 KGHSH and CDR2 LQKENI. The CDR3 has 13 residues. In DNA, the CDR3 is TGTGCCAGCTCACCGGGGCGTGGGTCACCCCTCCACTTT. As protein: CASSPGRGSPLHF.

CDR3 DNA: TGCAGTGCTAGTGATCCCAGGGAGGTCAATCAGCCCCAGCATTTT. Translating it yields CSASDPREVNQPQHF. J is TRBJ1-5 and V is TRBV20-1; the D gene is possibly TRBD1 (5 bases). CDR1 and CDR2 from the germline V gene are DFQATT and SNEGSKA (reference sequence). The V end lost 3 bases, the J end lost 3 bases, and 15 bases lay between the germline ends. The CDR3 totals 15 residues.

The V call is TRBV5-1, the J call TRBJ2-1; 9 nucleotides agree with TRBD2. The CDR3 extends over 16 amino acids. With 0 bases clipped from V and 8 bases from J, the junction kept 9 bases outside the gene matches. Per germline, CDR1 SGHRS and CDR2 YFSETQ. The CDR3 loop is CASSLATSGGVDEQFF. CDR3 in DNA: TGCGCCAGCAGCTTGGCGACTAGCGGAGGGGTGGATGAGCAGTTCTTC.

V and J are TRBV5-1 and TRBJ2-1, with 14 nucleotides matching TRBD2. Germline values: CDR1 SGHRS, CDR2 YFSETQ. This CDR3 is 15 amino acids long. J lost 9 bases, V lost 0 bases, and 2 bases had no gene match. CDR3 residues: CASSLAGTSGSEQFF. DNA of the CDR3: TGCGCCAGCAGCTTGGCAGGGACTAGCGGGAGTGAGCAGTTCTTC.

In its sample, this clone was seen once. V gene TRBV6-2 or TRBV6-3 combines with J gene TRBJ1-5, with a weak D call TRBD1 (6 bases). Per germline, CDR1 MNHEY and CDR2 SVGEGT. The V and J ends lost 6 bases and 5 bases respectively, with 14 bases between them. This CDR3 has 14 residues. As DNA, the CDR3 is TGTGCCAGCAGCGCCGGGACACGATATCAGCCCCAGCATTTT. Residues: CASSAGTRYQPQHF.

The chain combines TRBV20-1 with TRBJ2-7; 9 positions match TRBD2. Looked up from germline, CDR1 is DFQATT and CDR2 is SNEGSKA (reference sequence). V dropped 3 bases and J dropped 4; count of bases not matched to a gene: 10. This CDR3 contains 15 residues. The CDR3 loop is CSASRAGGPRYEQYF. CDR3 bases: TGCAGTGCTAGTCGTGCGGGAGGGCCAAGGTACGAGCAGTACTTC.

The V and J genes are TRBV2 and TRBJ2-2; tentative D call: TRBD1 (6 bases). The CDR3 is 16 amino acids. The V and J ends lost 0 bases and 5 bases respectively, with 13 bases between them. CDR1 is SNHLY and CDR2 is FYNNEI in the germline V gene. The CDR3 is CASSEAGARLTGELFF. CDR3 DNA sequence: TGTGCCAGCAGTGAAGCGGGGGCAAGATTGACCGGGGAGCTGTTTTTT.

The chain links TRBV5-1 to TRBJ2-3, with D possibly being TRBD2 (5 bases). Germline CDR1 SGHRS, CDR2 YFSETQ. Trimming pared 0 bases from V and 3 bases from J, leaving 11 bases between. This CDR3 contains 15 residues. CDR3 sequence (DNA): TGCGCCAGCAGCTTGGAGCTCTGGGAGACAGATACGCAGTATTTT. The encoded protein is CASSLELWETDTQYF.

The rearrangement links TRBV19 to TRBJ1-5, with no clear D. Germline CDR1 reads LNHDA; CDR2 reads SQIVND (reference sequence). This CDR3 is 16 amino acids long. V lost 5 bases, J lost 2 bases, and 16 bases lay in between. This CDR3 is CASSPLDRSGNQPQHF. In DNA form, the CDR3 reads TGTGCCAGTAGTCCTCTCGATCGGTCCGGCAATCAGCCCCAGCATTTT.

The chain has TRBV5-1 and TRBJ2-7; unclear D gene. Germline V CDR1 and CDR2: SGHRS, YFSETQ. The CDR3 spans 14 residues. The V end lost 0 bases, the J end lost 0 bases, and 7 bases lay between the germline ends. The CDR3, as DNA: TGCGCCAGCAGCTTGGGAACAACCTCCTACGAGCAGTACTTC. Translating it yields CASSLGTTSYEQYF.

The rearrangement links TRBV7-3 to TRBJ1-5, with D tentatively TRBD1 (5 bases). V dropped 0 bases and J dropped 7 bases, with 7 bases sitting between them. The CDR3 spans 13 residues. In germline, CDR1 is SGHTA, CDR2 FQGTGA. Here the CDR3 DNA reads TGTGCCAGCAGCTTAACTCAGGGACAGCCCCAGCATTTT. Encoded protein: CASSLTQGQPQHF.

The J gene is TRBJ1-2, the V gene TRBV28; D not certain. Trimming shortened V by 8 bases and J by 4 bases, and 14 bases separated the two germline ends. The CDR3 runs to 13 residues. Germline CDR1 and CDR2: MDHEN and SYDVKM. CDR3 residues: CASEGEGAYGYTF. CDR3 nucleotides: TGTGCCAGCGAGGGAGAGGGTGCCTATGGCTACACCTTC.

This rearrangement joins TRBV7-3 to TRBJ2-1; 8 bases agree with TRBD2. V shed 5 bases, J shed 8 bases, and the junction held 8 bases outside the gene matches. The CDR3 sequence is 14 residues long. Germline V gene lookup returns CDR1 SGHTA and CDR2 FQGTGA. DNA of the CDR3: TGTGCCAGCAGCCCGATAGCGGGAAAGGATGAGCAGTTCTTC. It yields the protein CASSPIAGKDEQFF.

J is TRBJ2-5 and V is TRBV30; 9 bases align to TRBD1. Germline CDR1 and CDR2: GTSNPN and SVGIG (reference sequence). There are 13 residues in the CDR3. With 5 bases clipped from V and 5 bases from J, the junction kept 6 bases outside the gene matches. The DNA of the CDR3 is TGTGCCTGGGCGACGGACAGGGGTGAGACCCAGTACTTC. Its protein product is CAWATDRGETQYF. Together with reference TRBV30 and TRBJ2-5, the CDR3 gives the full variable domain: SQTIHQWPATLVQPVGSPLSLECTVEGTSNPNLYWYRQAAGRGLQLLFYSVGIGQISSEVPQNLSASRPQDRQFILSSKKLLLSDSGFYLCAWATDRGETQYFGPGTRLLVL.

The chain is built from TRBV5-4 and TRBJ1-1, with D tentatively TRBD1 (6 bases). The CDR3 spans 16 residues. CDR1 and CDR2 (germline): SGHNT, YYREEE (reference sequence). V lost 3 bases to trimming and J lost 5 bases, with 20 bases between them. The CDR3 nucleotides are TGTGCCAGCAGCTGGGGGGGCAGTTCCGGGAGGACTGAAGCTTTCTTT. Translated, it gives CASSWGGSSGRTEAFF.